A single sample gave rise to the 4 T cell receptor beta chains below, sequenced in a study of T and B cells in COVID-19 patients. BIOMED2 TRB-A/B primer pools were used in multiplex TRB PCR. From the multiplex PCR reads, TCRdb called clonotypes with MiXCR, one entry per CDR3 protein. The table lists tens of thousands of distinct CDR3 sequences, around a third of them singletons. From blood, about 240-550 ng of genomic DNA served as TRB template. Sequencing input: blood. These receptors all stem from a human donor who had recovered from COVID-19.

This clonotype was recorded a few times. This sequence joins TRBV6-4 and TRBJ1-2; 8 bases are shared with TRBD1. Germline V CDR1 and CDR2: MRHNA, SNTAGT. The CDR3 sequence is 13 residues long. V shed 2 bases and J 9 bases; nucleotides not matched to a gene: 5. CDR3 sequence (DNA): TGTGCCAGCAGTGACGAGCAGGGGGCTCGCTACACCTTC. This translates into CASSDEQGARYTF.

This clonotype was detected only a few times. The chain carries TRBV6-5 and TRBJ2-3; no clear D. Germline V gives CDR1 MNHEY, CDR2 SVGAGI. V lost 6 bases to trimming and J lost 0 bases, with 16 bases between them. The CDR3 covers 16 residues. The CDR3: CASRRNTAYSTDTQYF. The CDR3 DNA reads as TGTGCCAGCAGAAGGAATACAGCGTATAGCACAGATACGCAGTATTTT.

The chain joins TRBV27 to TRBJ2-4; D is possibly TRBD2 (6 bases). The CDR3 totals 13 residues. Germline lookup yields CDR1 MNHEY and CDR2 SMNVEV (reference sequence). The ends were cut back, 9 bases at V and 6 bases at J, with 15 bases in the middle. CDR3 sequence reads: CASKAGPGNIQYF. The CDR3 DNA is TGTGCCAGTAAAGCGGGCCCCGGAAACATTCAGTACTTC.

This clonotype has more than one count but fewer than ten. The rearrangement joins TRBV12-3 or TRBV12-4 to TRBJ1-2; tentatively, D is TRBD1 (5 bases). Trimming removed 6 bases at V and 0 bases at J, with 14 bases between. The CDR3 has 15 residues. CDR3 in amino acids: CASRGTALANYGYTF. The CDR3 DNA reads TGTGCCAGCAGGGGGACCGCCTTAGCTAACTATGGCTACACCTTC.